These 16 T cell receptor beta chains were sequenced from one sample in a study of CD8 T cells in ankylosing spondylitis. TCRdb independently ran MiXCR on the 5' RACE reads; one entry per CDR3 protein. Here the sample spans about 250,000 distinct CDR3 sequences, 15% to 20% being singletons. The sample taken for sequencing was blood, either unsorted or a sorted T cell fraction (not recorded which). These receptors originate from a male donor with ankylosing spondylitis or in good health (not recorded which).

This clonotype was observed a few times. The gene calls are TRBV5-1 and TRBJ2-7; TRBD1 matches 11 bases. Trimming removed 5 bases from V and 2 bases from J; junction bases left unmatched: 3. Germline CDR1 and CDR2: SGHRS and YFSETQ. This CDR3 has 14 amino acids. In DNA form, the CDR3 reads TGCGCCAGCAGAACGGGACAGGGGGCCTACGAGCAGTACTTC. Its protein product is CASRTGQGAYEQYF.

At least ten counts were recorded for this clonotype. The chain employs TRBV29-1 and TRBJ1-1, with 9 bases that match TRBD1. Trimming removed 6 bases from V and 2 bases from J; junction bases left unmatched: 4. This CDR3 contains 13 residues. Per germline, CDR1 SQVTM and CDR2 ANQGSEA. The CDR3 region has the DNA TGCAGCGTCGAGACAGGGGGTAACACTGAAGCTTTCTTT. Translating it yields CSVETGGNTEAFF. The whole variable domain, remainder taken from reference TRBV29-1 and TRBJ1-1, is SAVISQKPSRDICQRGTSLTIQCQVDSQVTMMFWYRQQPGQSLTLIATANQGSEATYESGFVIDKFPISRPNLTFSTLTVSNMSPEDSSIYLCSVETGGNTEAFFGQGTRLTVV.

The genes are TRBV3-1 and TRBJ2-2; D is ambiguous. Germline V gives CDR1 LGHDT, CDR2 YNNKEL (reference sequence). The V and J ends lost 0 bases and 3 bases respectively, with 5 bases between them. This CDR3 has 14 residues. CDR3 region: CASSQEYDTGELFF. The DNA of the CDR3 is TGTGCCAGCAGCCAAGAGTACGACACCGGGGAGCTGTTTTTT.

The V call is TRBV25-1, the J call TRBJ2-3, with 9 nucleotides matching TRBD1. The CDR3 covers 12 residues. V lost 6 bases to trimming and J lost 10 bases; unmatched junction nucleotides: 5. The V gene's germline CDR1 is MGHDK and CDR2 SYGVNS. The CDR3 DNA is TGTGCCAGCAGCAGACAGGGGGGTCCGCAGTATTTT. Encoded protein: CASSRQGGPQYF.

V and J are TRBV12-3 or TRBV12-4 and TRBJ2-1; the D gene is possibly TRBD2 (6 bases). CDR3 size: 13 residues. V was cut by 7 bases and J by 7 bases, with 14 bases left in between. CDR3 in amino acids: CASTRLGENEQFF. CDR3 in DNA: TGTGCCAGCACTCGACTAGGGGAGAATGAGCAGTTCTTC.

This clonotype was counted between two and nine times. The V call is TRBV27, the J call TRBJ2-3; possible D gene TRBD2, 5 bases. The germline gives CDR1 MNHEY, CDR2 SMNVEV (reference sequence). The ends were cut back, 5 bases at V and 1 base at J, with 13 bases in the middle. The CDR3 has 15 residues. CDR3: CASSPGPGGTDTQYF. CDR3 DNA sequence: TGTGCCAGCAGTCCGGGCCCCGGGGGCACAGATACGCAGTATTTT.

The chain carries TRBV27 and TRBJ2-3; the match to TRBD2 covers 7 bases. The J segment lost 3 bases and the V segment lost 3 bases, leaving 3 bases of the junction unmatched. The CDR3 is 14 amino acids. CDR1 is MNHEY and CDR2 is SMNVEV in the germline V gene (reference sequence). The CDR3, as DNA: TGTGCCAGCAGTTTCGCGGGAGAAACAGATACGCAGTATTTT. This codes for CASSFAGETDTQYF.

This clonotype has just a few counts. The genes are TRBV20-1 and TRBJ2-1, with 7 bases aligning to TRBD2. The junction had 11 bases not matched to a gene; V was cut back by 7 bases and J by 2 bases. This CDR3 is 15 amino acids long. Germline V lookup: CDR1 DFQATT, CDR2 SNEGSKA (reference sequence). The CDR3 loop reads CSGTTLAGPYNEQFF. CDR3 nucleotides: TGCAGTGGTACCACATTAGCGGGCCCCTACAATGAGCAGTTCTTC.

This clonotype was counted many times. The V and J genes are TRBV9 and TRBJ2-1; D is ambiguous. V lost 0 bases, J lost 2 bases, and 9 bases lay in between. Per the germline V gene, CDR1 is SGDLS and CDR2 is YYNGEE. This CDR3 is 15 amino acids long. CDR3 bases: TGTGCCAGCAGCGTAGAACGCTGGACCTACAATGAGCAGTTCTTC. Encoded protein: CASSVERWTYNEQFF.

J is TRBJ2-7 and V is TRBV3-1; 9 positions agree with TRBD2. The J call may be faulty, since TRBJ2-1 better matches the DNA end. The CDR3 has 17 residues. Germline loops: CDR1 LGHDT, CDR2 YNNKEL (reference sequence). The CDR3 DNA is TGTGCCAGCAGCCGTCTGGATCTAGCGGGGTTCACCTACGAGCAGTTCTTC. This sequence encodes CASSRLDLAGFTYEQFF.

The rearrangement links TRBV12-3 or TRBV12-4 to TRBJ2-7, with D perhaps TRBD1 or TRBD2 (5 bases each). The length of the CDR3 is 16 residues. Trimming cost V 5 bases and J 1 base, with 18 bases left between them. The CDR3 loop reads CASSTGTTHPSYEQYF. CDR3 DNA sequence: TGTGCCAGCAGTACCGGGACGACCCATCCTTCCTACGAGCAGTACTTC.

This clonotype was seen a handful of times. The CDR3 loop reads CASSARGQGPYEQYF. The CDR3 nucleotides read TGTGCCAGCAGCGCAAGAGGACAGGGTCCCTACGAGCAGTACTTC. V gene TRBV9 combines with J gene TRBJ2-7, with 8 bases identical to TRBD1. The CDR3 is 15 residues long. The junction had 7 bases not matched to a gene; V was cut back by 3 bases and J by 2 bases. CDR1 and CDR2 (germline): SGDLS, YYNGEE.

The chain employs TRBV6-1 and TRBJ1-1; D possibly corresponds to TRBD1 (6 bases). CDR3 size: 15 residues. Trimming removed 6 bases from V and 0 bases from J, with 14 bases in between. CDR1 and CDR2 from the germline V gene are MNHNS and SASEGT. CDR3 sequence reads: CASSPVRGLNTEAFF. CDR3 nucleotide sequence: TGTGCCAGCAGCCCTGTCAGGGGACTGAACACTGAAGCTTTCTTT.

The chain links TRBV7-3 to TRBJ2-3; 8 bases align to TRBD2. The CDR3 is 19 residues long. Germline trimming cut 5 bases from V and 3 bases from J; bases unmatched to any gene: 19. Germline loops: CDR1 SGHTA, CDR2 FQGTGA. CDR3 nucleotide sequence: TGTGCCAGCAGCCCTCACTCCATCTTACTAGCGGTAGAAACAGATACGCAGTATTTT. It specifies CASSPHSILLAVETDTQYF.

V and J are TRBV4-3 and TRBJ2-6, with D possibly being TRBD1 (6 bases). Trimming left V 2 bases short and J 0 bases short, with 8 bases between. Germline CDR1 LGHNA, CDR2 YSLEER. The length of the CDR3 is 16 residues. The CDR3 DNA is TGCGCCAGCAGCCAAACGGACAGCTCTGGGGCCAACGTCCTGACTTTC. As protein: CASSQTDSSGANVLTF.

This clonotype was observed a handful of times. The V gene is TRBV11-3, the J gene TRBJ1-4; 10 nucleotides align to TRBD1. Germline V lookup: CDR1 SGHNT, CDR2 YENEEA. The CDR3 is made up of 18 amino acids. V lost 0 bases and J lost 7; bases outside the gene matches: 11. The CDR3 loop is CASSLEVWVGTGAEKLFF. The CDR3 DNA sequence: TGTGCCAGCAGCTTAGAGGTTTGGGTCGGGACAGGGGCTGAAAAACTGTTTTTT.